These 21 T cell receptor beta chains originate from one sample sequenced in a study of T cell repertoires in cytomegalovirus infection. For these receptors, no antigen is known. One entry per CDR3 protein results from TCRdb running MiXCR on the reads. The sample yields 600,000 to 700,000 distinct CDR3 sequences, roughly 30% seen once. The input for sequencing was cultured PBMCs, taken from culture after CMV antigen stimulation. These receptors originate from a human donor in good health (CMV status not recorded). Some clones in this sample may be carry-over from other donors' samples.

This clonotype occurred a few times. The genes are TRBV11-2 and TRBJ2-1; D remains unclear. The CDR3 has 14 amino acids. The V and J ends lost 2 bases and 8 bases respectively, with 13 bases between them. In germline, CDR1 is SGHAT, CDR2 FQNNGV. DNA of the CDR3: TGTGCCAGCAGCTTATGGATGGCCGGCGATGAGCAGTTCTTC. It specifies CASSLWMAGDEQFF.

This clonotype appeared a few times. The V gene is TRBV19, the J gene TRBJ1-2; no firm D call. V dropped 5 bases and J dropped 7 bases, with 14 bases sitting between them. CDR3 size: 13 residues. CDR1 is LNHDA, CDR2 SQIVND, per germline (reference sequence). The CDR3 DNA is TGTGCCAGTAGTCCGAGGACTCAAACTGGCTACACCTTC. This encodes CASSPRTQTGYTF.

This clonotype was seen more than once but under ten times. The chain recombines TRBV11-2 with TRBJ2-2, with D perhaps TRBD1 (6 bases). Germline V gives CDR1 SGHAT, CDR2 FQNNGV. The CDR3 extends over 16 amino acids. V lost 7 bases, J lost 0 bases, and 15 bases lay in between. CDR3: CASNPPGQSNTGELFF. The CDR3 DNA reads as TGTGCCAGCAACCCACCTGGACAGTCGAACACCGGGGAGCTGTTTTTT.

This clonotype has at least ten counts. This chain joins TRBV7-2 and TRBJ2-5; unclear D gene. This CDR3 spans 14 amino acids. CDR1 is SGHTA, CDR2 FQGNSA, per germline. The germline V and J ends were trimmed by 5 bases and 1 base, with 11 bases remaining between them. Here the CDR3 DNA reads TGTGCCAGCAGCAGAGCGCGGCTCCAAGAGACCCAGTACTTC. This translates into CASSRARLQETQYF. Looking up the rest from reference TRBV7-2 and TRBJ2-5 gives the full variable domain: GAGVSQSPSNKVTEKGKDVELRCDPISGHTALYWYRQSLGQGLEFLIYFQGNSAPDKSGLPSDRFSAERTGGSVSTLTIQRTQQEDSAVYLCASSRARLQETQYFGPGTRLLVL.

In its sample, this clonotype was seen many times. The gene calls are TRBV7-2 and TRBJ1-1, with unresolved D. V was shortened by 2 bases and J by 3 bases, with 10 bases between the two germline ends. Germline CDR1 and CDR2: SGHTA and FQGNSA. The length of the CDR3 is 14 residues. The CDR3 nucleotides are TGTGCCAGCAGCTTACTGGGAATTGACACTGAAGCTTTCTTT. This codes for CASSLLGIDTEAFF.

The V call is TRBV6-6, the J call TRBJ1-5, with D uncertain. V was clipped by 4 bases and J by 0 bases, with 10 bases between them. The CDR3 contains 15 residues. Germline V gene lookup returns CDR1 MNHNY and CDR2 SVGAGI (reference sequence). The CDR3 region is CASSSRVYSNQPQHF. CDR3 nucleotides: TGTGCCAGCAGTTCGAGGGTTTATAGCAATCAGCCCCAGCATTTT.

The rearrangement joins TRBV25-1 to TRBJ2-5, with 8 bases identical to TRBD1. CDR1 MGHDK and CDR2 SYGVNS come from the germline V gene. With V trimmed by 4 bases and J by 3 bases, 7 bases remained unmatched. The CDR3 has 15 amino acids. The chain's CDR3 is CASSGPSDREETQYF. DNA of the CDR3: TGTGCCAGCAGTGGACCCTCGGACAGGGAAGAGACCCAGTACTTC.

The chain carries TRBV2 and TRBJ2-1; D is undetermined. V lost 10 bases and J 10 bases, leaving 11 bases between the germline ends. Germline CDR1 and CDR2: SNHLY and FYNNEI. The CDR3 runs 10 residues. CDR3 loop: CATRTTEQFF. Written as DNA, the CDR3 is TGTGCCACCCGTACCACGGAGCAGTTCTTC.

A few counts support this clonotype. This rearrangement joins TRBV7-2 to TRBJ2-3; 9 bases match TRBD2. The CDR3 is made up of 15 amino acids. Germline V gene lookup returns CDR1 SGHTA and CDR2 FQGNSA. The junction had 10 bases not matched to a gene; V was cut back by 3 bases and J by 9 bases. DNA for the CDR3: TGTGCCAGCAGCTTCCAGCGGGGGGCCGCGGAAACGCAGTATTTT. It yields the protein CASSFQRGAAETQYF. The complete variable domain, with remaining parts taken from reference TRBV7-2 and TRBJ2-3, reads GAGVSQSPSNKVTEKGKDVELRCDPISGHTALYWYRQSLGQGLEFLIYFQGNSAPDKSGLPSDRFSAERTGGSVSTLTIQRTQQEDSAVYLCASSFQRGAAETQYFGPGTRLTVL.

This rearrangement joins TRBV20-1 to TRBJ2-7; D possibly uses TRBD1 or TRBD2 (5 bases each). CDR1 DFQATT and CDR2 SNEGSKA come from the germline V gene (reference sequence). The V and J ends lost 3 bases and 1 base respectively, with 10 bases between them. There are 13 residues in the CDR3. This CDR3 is CSASGTASYEQYF. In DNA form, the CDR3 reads TGCAGTGCTAGCGGGACCGCTTCCTACGAGCAGTACTTC.

Here the CDR3 reads CASSLVQGAENEQFF. CDR3 bases: TGTGCCAGCAGCTTAGTGCAGGGGGCGGAAAATGAGCAGTTCTTC. The rearrangement links TRBV7-6 to TRBJ2-1; 8 bases align to TRBD1. This CDR3 region has 15 residues. Unmatched junction bases numbered 6, after V lost 1 base and J lost 7 bases. Germline V gene data show CDR1 as SGHVS and CDR2 as FNYEAQ. Using reference TRBV7-6 and TRBJ2-1 for the parts outside the CDR3, the full variable domain is GAGVSQSPRYKVTKRGQDVALRCDPISGHVSLYWYRQALGQGPEFLTYFNYEAQQDKSGLPNDRFSAERPEGSISTLTIQRTEQRDSAMYRCASSLVQGAENEQFFGPGTRLTVL.

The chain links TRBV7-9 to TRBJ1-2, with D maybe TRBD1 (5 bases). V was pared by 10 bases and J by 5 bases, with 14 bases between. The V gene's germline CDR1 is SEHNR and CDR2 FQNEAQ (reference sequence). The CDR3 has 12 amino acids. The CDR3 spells CAIRDGSYGYTF. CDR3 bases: TGTGCCATCCGGGACGGATCATATGGCTACACCTTC.

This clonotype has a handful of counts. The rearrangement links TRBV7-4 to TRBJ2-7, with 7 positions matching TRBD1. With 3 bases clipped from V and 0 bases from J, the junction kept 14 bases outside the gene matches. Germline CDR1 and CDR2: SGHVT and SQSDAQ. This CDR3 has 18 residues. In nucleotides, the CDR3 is TGTGCCAGCAGCTTGTGGGACAGCCGGGTTTTCCACTCCTACGAGCAGTACTTC. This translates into CASSLWDSRVFHSYEQYF.

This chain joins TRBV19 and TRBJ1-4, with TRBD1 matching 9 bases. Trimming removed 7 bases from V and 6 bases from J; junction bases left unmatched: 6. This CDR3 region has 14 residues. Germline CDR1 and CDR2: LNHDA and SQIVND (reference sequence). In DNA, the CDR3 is TGTGCCAGTACTCAACAGGGGGCGGATGAAAAACTGTTTTTT. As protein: CASTQQGADEKLFF.

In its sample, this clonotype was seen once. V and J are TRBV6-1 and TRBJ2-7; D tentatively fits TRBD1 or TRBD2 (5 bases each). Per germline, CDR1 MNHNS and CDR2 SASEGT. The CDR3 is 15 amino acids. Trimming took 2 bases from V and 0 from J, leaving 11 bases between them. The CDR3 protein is CASSEWDGISYEQYF. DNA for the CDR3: TGTGCCAGCAGTGAATGGGACGGAATCTCCTACGAGCAGTACTTC.

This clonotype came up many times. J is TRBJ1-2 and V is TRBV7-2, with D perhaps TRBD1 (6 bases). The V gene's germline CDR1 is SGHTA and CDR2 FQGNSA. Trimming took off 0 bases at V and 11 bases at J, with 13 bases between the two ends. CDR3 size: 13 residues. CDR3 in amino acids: CASSLALQGSYTF. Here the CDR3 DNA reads TGTGCCAGCAGCTTAGCGCTACAGGGTAGTTACACCTTC.

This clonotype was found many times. CDR3 region: CASSAGTANYGYTF. The CDR3 DNA reads as TGTGCCAGCAGCGCCGGGACGGCTAACTATGGCTACACCTTC. The chain has TRBV7-2 and TRBJ1-2, with D possibly TRBD1 on 5 matching bases. V was cut by 5 bases and J by 0 bases, with 10 bases left in between. This CDR3 comprises 14 residues. Germline assignment: CDR1 SGHTA and CDR2 FQGNSA. The whole variable domain, remainder taken from reference TRBV7-2 and TRBJ1-2, is GAGVSQSPSNKVTEKGKDVELRCDPISGHTALYWYRQSLGQGLEFLIYFQGNSAPDKSGLPSDRFSAERTGGSVSTLTIQRTQQEDSAVYLCASSAGTANYGYTFGSGTRLTVV.

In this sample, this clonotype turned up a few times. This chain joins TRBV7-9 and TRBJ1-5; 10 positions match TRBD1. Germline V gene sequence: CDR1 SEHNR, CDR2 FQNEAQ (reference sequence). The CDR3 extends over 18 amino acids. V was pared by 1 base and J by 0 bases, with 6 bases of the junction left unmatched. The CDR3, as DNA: TGTGCCAGCAGCTTAGGGACAGGGGGACCTTATAGCAATCAGCCCCAGCATTTT. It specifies CASSLGTGGPYSNQPQHF.

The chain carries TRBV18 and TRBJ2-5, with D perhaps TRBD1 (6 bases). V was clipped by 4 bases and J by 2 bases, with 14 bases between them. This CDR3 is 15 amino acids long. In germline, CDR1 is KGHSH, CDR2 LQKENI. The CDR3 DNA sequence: TGTGCCAGCTCACAGGCGACAGGTGGTCAAGAGACCCAGTACTTC. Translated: CASSQATGGQETQYF.

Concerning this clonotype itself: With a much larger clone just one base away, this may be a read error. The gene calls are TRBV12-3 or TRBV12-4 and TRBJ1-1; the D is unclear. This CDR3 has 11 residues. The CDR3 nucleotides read TGTGTCAGCAGCAGGAGGGCTGAAGCTTTCTTT. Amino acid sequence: CVSSRRAEAFF.

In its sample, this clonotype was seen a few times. The CDR3 sequence is CASGSNQPQHF. The DNA for the CDR3 is TGTGCCAGCGGAAGCAATCAGCCCCAGCATTTT. The chain employs TRBV2 and TRBJ1-5; D is uncertain. Trimming pared 8 bases from V and 1 base from J, leaving 3 bases between. The germline V gene has CDR1 SNHLY and CDR2 FYNNEI. The CDR3 contains 11 residues.